The source of this TCR beta chain is a study of control samples from healthy donors and cancer patients. Only in-frame clones appear in the TCRdb table, and some are missing; sequencing was by immunoSEQ multiplex PCR. This sample yields 150,000 to 200,000 clones, of which 91% are seen a single time; about 2% belongs to the top ten. Source material: blood. The receptor's source is a woman aged 40-49 years in good health.

In DNA, the CDR3 is TGCGCCAGCAGCTTGGGGGGGACTAGCTCTGAGCAGTTCTTC. Translation gives CASSLGGTSSEQFF. V and J are TRBV5-1 and TRBJ2-1, with 9 bases aligning to TRBD2. V trimming: 0 bases; J trimming: 9 bases; junction bases outside the gene matches: 4. From germline, CDR1 is SGHRS and CDR2 YFSETQ. This CDR3 contains 14 residues.